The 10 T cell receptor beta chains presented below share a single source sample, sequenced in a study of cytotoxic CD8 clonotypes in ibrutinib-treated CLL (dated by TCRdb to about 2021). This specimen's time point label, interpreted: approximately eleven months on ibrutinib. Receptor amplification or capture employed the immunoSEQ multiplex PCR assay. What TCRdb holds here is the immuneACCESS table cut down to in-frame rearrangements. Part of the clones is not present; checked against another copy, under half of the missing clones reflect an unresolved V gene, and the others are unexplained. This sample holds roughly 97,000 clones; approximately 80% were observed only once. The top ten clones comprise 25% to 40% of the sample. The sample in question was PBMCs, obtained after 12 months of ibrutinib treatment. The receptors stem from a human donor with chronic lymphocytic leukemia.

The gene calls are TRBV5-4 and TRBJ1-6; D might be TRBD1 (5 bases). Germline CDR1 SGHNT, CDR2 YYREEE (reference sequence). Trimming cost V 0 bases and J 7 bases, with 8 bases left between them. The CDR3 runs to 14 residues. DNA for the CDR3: TGTGCCAGCAGCTTGGGACAGAGAAATTCACCCCTCCACTTT. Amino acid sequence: CASSLGQRNSPLHF.

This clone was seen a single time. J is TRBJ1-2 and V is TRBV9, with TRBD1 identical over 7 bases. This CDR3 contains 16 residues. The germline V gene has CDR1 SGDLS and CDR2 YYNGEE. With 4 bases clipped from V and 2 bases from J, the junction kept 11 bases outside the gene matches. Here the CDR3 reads CASSRSPGQLNYGYTF. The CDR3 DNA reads TGTGCCAGCAGCAGGAGCCCGGGACAGTTAAACTATGGCTACACCTTC.

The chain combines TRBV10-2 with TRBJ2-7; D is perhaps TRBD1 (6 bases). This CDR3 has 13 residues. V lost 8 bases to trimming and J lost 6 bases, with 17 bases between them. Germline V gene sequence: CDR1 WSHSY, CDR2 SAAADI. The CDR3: CASRRDTYVEQYF. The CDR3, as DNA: TGCGCCAGCCGCCGGGACACTTACGTCGAGCAGTACTTC.

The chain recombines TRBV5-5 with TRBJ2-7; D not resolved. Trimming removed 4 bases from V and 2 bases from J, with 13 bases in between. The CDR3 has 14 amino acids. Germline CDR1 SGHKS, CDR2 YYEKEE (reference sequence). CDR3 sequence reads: CASSLPLQTYEQYF. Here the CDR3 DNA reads TGTGCCAGCAGCCTACCCTTACAGACCTACGAGCAGTACTTC.

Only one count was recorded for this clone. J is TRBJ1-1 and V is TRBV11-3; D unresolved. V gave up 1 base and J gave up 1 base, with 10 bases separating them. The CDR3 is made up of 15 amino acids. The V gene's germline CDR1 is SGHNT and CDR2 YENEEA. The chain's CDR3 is CASSLVSLTNTEAFF. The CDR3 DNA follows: TGTGCCAGCAGCTTAGTGTCACTCACGAACACTGAAGCTTTCTTT.

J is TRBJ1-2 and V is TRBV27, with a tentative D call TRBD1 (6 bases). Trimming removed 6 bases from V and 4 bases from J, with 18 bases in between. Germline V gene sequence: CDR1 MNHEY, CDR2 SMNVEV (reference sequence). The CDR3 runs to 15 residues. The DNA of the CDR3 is TGTGCCAGCAGCCCATCCTCACAGGGTGCCTATGGCTACACCTTC. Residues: CASSPSSQGAYGYTF.

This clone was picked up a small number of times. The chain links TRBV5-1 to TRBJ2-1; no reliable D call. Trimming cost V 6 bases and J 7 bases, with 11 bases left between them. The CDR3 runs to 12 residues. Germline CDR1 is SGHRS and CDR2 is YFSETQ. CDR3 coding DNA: TGCGCCAGCACCTTTTCCGGGAATGAGCAGTTCTTC. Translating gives CASTFSGNEQFF.

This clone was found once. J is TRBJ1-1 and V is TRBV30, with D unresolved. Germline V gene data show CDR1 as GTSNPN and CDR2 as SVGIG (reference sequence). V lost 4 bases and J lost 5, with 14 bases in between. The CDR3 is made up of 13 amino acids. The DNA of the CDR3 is TGTGCCTGGAAAAGGAACGTGGGGACTGAAGCTTTCTTT. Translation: CAWKRNVGTEAFF.

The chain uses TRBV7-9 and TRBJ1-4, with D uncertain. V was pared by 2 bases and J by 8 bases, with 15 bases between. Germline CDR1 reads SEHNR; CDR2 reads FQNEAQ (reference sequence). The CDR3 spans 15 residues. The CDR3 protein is CASSLRLQNAEKLFF. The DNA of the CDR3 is TGTGCCAGCAGCTTAAGGCTTCAGAATGCGGAAAAACTGTTTTTT.

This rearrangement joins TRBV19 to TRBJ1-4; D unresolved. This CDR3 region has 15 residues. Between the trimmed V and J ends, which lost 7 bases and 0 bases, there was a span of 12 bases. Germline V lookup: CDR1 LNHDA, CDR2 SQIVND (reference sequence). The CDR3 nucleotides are TGTGCCAGTACCCGCGGAGGTGCAACTAATGAAAAACTGTTTTTT. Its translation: CASTRGGATNEKLFF.